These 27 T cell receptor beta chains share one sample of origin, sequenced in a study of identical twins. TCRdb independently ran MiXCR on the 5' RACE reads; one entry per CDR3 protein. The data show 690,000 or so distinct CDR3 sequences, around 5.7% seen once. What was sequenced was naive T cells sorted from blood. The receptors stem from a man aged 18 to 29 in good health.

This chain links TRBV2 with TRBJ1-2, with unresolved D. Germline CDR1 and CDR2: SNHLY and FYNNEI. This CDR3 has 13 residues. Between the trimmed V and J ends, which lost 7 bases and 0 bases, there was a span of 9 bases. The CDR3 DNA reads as TGTGCCAGCACAACAGACGCTAACTATGGCTACACCTTC. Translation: CASTTDANYGYTF.

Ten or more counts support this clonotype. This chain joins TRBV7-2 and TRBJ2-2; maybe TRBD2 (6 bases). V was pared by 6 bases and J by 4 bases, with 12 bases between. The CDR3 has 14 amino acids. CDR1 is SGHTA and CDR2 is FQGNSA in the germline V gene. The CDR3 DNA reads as TGTGCCAGCAGTTTTACAGCGGGCACCGGGGAGCTGTTTTTT. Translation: CASSFTAGTGELFF.

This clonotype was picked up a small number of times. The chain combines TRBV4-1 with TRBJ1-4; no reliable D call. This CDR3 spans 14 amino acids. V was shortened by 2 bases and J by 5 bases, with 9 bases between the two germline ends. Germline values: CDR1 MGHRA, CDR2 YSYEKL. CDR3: CASSQSRKNEKLFF. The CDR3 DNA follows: TGCGCCAGCAGCCAATCAAGAAAGAATGAAAAACTGTTTTTT.

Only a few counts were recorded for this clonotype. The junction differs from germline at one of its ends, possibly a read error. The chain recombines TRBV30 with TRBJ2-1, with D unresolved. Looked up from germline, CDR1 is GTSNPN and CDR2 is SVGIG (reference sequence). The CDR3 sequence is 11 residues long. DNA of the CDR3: TGCACTATGGACGGCTACAATGAGCAGTTCTTC. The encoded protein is CTMDGYNEQFF.

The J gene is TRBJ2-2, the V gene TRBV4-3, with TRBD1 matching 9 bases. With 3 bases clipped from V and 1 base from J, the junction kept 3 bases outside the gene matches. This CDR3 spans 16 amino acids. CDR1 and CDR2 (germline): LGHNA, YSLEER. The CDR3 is CASSQQDRGNTGELFF. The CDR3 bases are TGCGCCAGCAGCCAGCAGGACAGGGGGAACACCGGGGAGCTGTTTTTT.

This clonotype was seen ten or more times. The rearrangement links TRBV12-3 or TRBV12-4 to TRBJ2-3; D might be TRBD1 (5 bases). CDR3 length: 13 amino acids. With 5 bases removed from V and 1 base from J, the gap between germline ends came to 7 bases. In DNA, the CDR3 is TGTGCCAGCAGTGAGACAGGCACAGATACGCAGTATTTT. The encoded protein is CASSETGTDTQYF.

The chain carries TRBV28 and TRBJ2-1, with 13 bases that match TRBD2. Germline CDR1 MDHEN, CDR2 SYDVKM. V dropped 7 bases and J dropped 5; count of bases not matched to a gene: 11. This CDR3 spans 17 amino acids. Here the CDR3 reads CASTDLRLAGGHNEQFF. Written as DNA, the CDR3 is TGTGCCAGCACCGATCTTAGACTAGCGGGAGGCCACAATGAGCAGTTCTTC.

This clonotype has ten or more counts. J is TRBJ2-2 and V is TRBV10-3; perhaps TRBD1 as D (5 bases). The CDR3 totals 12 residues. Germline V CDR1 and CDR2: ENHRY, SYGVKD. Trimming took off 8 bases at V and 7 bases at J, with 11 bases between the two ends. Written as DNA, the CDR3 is TGTGCCATCGGGGCCAACGGCGGGGAGCTGTTTTTT. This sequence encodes CAIGANGGELFF.

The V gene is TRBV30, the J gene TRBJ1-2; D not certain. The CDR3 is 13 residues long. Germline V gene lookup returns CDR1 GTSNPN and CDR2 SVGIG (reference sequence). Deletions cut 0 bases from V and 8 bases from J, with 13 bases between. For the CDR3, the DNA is TGTGCCTGGAGTGTACCGGGGTTCGGGGGCTACACCTTC. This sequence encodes CAWSVPGFGGYTF.

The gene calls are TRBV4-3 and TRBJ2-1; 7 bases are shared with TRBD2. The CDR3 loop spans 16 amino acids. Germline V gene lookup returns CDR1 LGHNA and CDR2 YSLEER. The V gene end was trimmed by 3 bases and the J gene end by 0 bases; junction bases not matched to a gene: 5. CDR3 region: CASSQEREHSYNEQFF. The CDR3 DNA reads TGCGCCAGCAGCCAGGAGCGGGAACACTCCTACAATGAGCAGTTCTTC.

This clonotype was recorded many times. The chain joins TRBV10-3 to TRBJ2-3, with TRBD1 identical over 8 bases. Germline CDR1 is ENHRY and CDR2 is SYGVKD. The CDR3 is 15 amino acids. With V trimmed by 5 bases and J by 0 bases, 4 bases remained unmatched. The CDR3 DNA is TGTGCCATCAGTCAGACAGGGGCGAGCACAGATACGCAGTATTTT. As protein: CAISQTGASTDTQYF.

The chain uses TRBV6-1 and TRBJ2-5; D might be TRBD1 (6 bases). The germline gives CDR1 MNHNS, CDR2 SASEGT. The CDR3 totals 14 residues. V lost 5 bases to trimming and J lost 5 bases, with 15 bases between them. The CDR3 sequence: CASSINRELETQYF. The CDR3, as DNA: TGTGCCAGCAGTATCAACAGGGAGTTGGAGACCCAGTACTTC.

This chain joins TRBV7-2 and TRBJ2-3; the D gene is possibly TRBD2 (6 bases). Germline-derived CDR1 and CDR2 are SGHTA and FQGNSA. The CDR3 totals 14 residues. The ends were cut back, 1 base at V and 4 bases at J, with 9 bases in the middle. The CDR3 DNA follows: TGTGCCAGCAGCTTAGTACTAGCCCCAGATACGCAGTATTTT. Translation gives CASSLVLAPDTQYF. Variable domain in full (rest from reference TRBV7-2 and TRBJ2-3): GAGVSQSPSNKVTEKGKDVELRCDPISGHTALYWYRQSLGQGLEFLIYFQGNSAPDKSGLPSDRFSAERTGGSVSTLTIQRTQQEDSAVYLCASSLVLAPDTQYFGPGTRLTVL.

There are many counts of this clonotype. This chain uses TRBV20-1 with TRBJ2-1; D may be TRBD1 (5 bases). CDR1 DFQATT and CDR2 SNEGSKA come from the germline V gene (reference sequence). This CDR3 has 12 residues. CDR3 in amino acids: CSADRSGNEQFF. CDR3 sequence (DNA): TGCAGCGCCGACAGATCGGGCAATGAGCAGTTCTTC.

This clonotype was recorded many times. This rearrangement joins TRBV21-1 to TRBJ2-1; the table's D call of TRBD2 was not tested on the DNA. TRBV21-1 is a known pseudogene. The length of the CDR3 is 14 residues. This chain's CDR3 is CASSSSGKDNEQFF. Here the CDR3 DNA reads TGTGCCAGCAGCTCTAGCGGGAAGGACAATGAGCAGTTCTTC.

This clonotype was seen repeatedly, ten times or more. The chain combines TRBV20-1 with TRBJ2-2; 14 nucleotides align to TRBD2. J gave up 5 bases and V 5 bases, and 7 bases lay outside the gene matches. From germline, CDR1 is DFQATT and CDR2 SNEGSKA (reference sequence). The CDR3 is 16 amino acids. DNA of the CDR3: TGCAGTGCTGCGGGACTAGCGGGAGCGGGGACCGGGGAGCTGTTTTTT. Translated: CSAAGLAGAGTGELFF.

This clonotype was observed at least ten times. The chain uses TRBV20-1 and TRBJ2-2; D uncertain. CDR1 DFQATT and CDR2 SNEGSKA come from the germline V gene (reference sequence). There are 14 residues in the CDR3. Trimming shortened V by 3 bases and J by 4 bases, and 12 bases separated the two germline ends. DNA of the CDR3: TGCAGTGCTAGTTCGCCGTTGAGCACCGGGGAGCTGTTTTTT. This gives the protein CSASSPLSTGELFF.

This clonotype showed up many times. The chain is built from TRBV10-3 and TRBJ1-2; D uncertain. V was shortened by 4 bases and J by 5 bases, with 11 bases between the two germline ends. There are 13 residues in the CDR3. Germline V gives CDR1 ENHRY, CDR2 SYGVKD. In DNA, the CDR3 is TGTGCCATCAGTGCCAACACCGAATATGGCTACACCTTC. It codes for CAISANTEYGYTF.

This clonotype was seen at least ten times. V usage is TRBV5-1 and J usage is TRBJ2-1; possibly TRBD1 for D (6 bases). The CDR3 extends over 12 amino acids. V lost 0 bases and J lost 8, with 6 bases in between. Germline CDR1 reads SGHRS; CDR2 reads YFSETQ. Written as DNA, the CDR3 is TGCGCCAGCAGCTTGGCAGGGGATGAGCAGTTCTTC. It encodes CASSLAGDEQFF. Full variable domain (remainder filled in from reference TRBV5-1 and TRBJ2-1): KAGVTQTPRYLIKTRGQQVTLSCSPISGHRSVSWYQQTPGQGLQFLFEYFSETQRNKGNFPGRFSGRQFSNSRSEMNVSTLELGDSALYLCASSLAGDEQFFGPGTRLTVL.

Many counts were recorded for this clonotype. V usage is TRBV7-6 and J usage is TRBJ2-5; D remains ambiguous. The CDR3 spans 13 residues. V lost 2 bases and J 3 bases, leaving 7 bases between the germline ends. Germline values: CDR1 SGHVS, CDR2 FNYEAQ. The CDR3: CASSLFIEETQYF. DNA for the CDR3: TGTGCCAGCAGCTTATTCATAGAAGAGACCCAGTACTTC.

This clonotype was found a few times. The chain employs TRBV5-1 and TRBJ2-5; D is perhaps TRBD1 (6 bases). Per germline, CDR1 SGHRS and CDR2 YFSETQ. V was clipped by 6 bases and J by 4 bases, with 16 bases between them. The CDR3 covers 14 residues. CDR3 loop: CASKWRTVGETQYF. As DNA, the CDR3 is TGCGCCAGCAAGTGGAGGACAGTCGGAGAGACCCAGTACTTC.

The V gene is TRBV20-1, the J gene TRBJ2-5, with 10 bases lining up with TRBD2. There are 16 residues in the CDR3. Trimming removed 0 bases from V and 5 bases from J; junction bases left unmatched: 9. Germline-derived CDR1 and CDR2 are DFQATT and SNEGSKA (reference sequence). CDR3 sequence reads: CSARDPSGRAGETQYF. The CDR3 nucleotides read TGCAGTGCTAGAGATCCGAGCGGGAGGGCCGGGGAGACCCAGTACTTC.

In DNA, the CDR3 is TGTGCCAGCAAACTAAATGAGCAGTTCTTC. This gives the protein CASKLNEQFF. This chain uses TRBV7-9 with TRBJ2-1, with unresolved D. CDR1 and CDR2 from the germline V gene are SEHNR and FQNEAQ (reference sequence). The V end was cut by 7 bases, the J end by 7 bases, with 5 bases between. The CDR3 has 10 residues. Supplemented by reference TRBV7-9 and TRBJ2-1, the full variable domain reads DTGVSQNPRHKITKRGQNVTFRCDPISEHNRLYWYRQTLGQGPEFLTYFQNEAQLEKSRLLSDRFSAERPKGSFSTLEIQRTEQGDSAMYLCASKLNEQFFGPGTRLTVL.

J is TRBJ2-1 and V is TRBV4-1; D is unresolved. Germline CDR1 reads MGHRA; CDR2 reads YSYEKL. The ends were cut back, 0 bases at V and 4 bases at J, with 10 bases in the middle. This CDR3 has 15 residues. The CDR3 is CASSQDPGPYNEQFF. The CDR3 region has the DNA TGCGCCAGCAGCCAAGATCCCGGGCCGTACAATGAGCAGTTCTTC.

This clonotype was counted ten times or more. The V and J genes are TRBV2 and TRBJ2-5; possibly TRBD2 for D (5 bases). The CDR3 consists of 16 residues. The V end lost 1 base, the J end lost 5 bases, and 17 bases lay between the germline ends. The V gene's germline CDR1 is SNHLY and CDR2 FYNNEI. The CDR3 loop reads CASSEVDGKNGETQYF. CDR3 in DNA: TGTGCCAGCAGTGAAGTAGACGGGAAGAACGGGGAGACCCAGTACTTC.

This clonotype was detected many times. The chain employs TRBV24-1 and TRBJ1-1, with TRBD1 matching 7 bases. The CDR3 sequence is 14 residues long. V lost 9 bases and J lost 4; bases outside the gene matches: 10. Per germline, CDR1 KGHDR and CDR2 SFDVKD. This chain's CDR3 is CATRNTGEVTEAFF. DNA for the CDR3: TGTGCCACCCGTAATACAGGGGAGGTCACTGAAGCTTTCTTT.

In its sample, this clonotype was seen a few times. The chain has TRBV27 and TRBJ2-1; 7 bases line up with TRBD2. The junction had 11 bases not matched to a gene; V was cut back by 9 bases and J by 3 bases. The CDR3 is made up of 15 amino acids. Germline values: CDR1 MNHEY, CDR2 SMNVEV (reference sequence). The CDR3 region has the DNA TGTGCCAGTCGCCCTCTAGCGGAAGTCTACAATGAGCAGTTCTTC. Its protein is CASRPLAEVYNEQFF.